Here is one T cell receptor beta chain with its context. The data belong to a study of cytomegalovirus exposure and HLA in healthy donors. The PCR ran on 60 Vbeta and 13 Jbeta primers. Produced via immunoSEQ multiplex PCR; TCRdb's table is partial and in-frame only. Among approximately 160,000 clones listed, approximately 71% were seen once. Trimming took off 4 bases at V and 2 bases at J, with 2 bases between the two ends. This CDR3 has 11 residues. CDR1 and CDR2 (germline): SEHNR, FQNEAQ (reference sequence). Sequencing was performed on PBMCs. The V gene is TRBV7-9, the J gene TRBJ2-5; the D is unclear. This TCR derives from a male donor in good health and CMV-seronegative. CDR3 coding DNA: TGTGCCAGCAGCTCTCAAGAGACCCAGTACTTC. Translation: CASSSQETQYF.